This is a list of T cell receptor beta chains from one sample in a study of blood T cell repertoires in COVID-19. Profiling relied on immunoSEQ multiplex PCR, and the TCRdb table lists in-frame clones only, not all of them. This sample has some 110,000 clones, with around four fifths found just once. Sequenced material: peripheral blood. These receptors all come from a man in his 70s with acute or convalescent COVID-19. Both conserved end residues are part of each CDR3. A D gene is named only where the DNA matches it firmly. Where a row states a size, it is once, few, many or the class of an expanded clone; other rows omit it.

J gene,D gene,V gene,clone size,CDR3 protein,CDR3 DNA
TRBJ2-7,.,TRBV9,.,CASSVAPSPTYEQYF,TGTGCCAGCAGCGTAGCCCCTAGCCCAACCTACGAGCAGTACTTC
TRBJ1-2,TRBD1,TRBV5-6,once,CASSVGTEPYGYTF,TGTGCCAGCAGCGTTGGGACAGAACCATATGGCTACACCTTC
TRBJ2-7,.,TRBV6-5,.,CASSQTGYEQYF,TGTGCCAGCAGTCAAACAGGGTACGAGCAGTACTTC
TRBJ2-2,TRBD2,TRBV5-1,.,CASSFGLAGITGELFF,TGCGCCAGCAGCTTTGGACTAGCGGGGATCACCGGGGAGCTGTTTTTT
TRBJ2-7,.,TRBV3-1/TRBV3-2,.,CASSQSKIAAEQYF,TGTGCCAGCAGCCAATCAAAGATAGCAGCCGAGCAGTACTTC
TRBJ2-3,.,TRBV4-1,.,CASSTGVTDTQYF,TGCGCCAGCAGCACCGGAGTGACAGATACGCAGTATTTT
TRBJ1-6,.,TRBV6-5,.,CASIAQDLRSPLHF,TGTGCCAGCATCGCGCAGGATTTACGGTCACCCCTCCACTTT
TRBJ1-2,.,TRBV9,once,CASWGTRYGYTF,TGTGCCAGCTGGGGGACACGCTATGGCTACACCTTC
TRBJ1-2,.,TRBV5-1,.,CASSFLMADGYTF,TGCGCCAGCAGCTTCCTAATGGCGGATGGCTACACCTTC
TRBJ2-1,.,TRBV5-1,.,CASSRAGGWNEQFF,TGCGCCAGCAGCAGGGCTGGGGGGTGGAATGAGCAGTTCTTC